This TCR beta chain derives from a study of shared clonotypes between healthy human individuals. Measured with immunoSEQ multiplex PCR; TCRdb has only the in-frame clones, and not every one. The sample records over 1.5 million clones, 95% to 99% being singletons. A note on this clone: Its antigen is currently unknown.

Germline V gene data show CDR1 as SGDLS and CDR2 as YYNGEE. This CDR3 region has 16 residues. The ends lost 4 bases at V and 2 bases at J; junction bases unmatched: 7. Findings of the study overall: Larger estimated richness was generally recorded for naive subsets relative to memory subsets. Large sequencing depth failed to make sorted-subset sequencing complete, rarefaction showed.

V is TRBV9 and J is TRBJ2-1; 9 nucleotides align to TRBD2. The sequence came from a man younger than 40 in good health. The sequenced material came from naive CD4+ T cells sorted from blood. The subset: CD45RA+ positively selected. DNA of the CDR3: TGTGCCAGCAGCCCTAGACCTAGCGGGACCTACAATGAGCAGTTCTTC. Its translation: CASSPRPSGTYNEQFF.